This record covers a single T cell receptor (beta chain). The target antigen is unknown. This sample was taken from a study of cytomegalovirus exposure and HLA in healthy donors. General study points: Some V segments could not be told apart, so they were left out, TRBV6-2 and TRBV6-3 among them. Sequencing probably produced one cluster of sequence variants that were highly shared.

This PCR relied on a set of 60 Vbeta primers and 13 Jbeta primers. Generated by immunoSEQ multiplex PCR, the TCRdb table keeps only in-frame clones and is missing some. The sample has about 160,000 clones; around 73% are singletons. The length of the CDR3 is 12 residues. Germline V CDR1 and CDR2: MNHNS, SASEGT. The ends were cut back, 7 bases at V and 0 bases at J, with 4 bases in the middle. The TCR sequence derives from a male donor in good health and CMV-seronegative. The sample comprised PBMCs. The chain couples TRBV6-1 to TRBJ1-5; D gene ambiguous. In DNA, the CDR3 is TGTGCCAGCACCGGTAGCAATCAGCCCCAGCATTTT. Protein sequence: CASTGSNQPQHF.